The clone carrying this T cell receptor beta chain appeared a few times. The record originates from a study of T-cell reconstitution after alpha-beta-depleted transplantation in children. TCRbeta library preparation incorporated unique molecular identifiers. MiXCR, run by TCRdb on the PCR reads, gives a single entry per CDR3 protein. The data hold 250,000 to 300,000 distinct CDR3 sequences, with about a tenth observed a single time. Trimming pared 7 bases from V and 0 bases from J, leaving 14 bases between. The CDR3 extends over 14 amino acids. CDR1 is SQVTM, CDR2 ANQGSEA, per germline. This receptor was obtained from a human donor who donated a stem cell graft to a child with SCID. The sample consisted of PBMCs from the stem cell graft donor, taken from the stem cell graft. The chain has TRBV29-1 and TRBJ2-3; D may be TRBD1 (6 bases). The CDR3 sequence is CSGTAASSTDTQYF. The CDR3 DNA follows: TGCAGCGGGACAGCGGCGTCTAGCACAGATACGCAGTATTTT.